The present TCR beta chain was sequenced within a study of blood T cell repertoires in COVID-19. Whole-study context: The United States, Italy and Spain provided the acute and convalescent COVID-19 samples. The cDNA or gDNA used as material had been derived from T cells, B-cell-depleted T cells, or PBMCs.

The sample holds one count of this clone. The CDR3 has 17 amino acids. Per the germline V gene, CDR1 is KGHSH and CDR2 is LQKENI. V trimming: 5 bases; J trimming: 1 base; junction bases outside the gene matches: 9. Original methodology: Estimated nucleated cell counts came from reference gene primer amplification. This table comes from immunoSEQ multiplex PCR, and its TCRdb copy is limited to in-frame clones, with some not included. V, J and clone size are taken as reported in that table, and D and trimming were inferred from the DNA itself. This sample carries some 250,000 clones, roughly 84% of them seen once, and the ten largest clones take less than 5.5%.

This receptor was taken from a middle-aged man with active or convalescent COVID-19. Input material: peripheral blood. The rearrangement uses TRBV18 and TRBJ1-2; 11 bases align to TRBD1. The DNA for the CDR3 is TGTGCCAGCTCAACTGGGACAGGGGGAATAAGTAACTATGGCTACACCTTC. It is translated as CASSTGTGGISNYGYTF.